The 10 T cell receptor beta chains below all came from one sample that was sequenced in a study of shared clonotypes between healthy human individuals. Data came from immunoSEQ multiplex PCR; TCRdb stores just in-frame clones and leaves some out. The sample holds some 2,000,000 clones, 90% to 96% seen once. Sequenced input: naive CD4+ T cells sorted from blood. The subset is: CD45RA+ positively selected. Receptors originate from a man between 18 and 35 years old in good health.

For this clone: The sample has other DNA sequences that encode this CDR3 too. The chain has TRBV7-9 and TRBJ2-7; D may be TRBD1 (6 bases). The CDR3 length is 14 residues. Germline V CDR1 and CDR2: SEHNR, FQNEAQ (reference sequence). V gave up 4 bases and J gave up 0 bases, with 10 bases separating them. The DNA of the CDR3 is TGTGCCAGCAGCTCAGGACAGTCCTCCTACGAGCAGTACTTC. Translated: CASSSGQSSYEQYF.

The rearrangement links TRBV29-1 to TRBJ1-1, with D hard to call. V lost 0 bases, J lost 6 bases, and 8 bases lay in between. The CDR3 loop spans 12 amino acids. The V gene's germline CDR1 is SQVTM and CDR2 ANQGSEA. As DNA, the CDR3 is TGCAGCGTTGAAGAAAAGCTCTCTGAAGCTTTCTTT. This encodes CSVEEKLSEAFF.

This clone was found once. This rearrangement joins TRBV6-1 to TRBJ1-5, with 7 nucleotides matching TRBD1. Germline loops: CDR1 MNHNS, CDR2 SASEGT. Trimming at V came to 0 bases and at J to 4 bases, leaving 3 bases not matched to a gene. CDR3 length: 15 amino acids. In DNA, the CDR3 is TGTGCCAGCAGTGAAGCAGACAGGGTTAATCAGCCCCAGCATTTT. Its translation: CASSEADRVNQPQHF.

The chain carries TRBV5-4 and TRBJ2-7; 7 nucleotides match TRBD1. After removal of 4 bases from V and 5 bases from J, the junction contained 9 bases not matched to a gene. CDR3 length: 14 residues. CDR1 is SGHNT, CDR2 YYREEE, per germline (reference sequence). DNA for the CDR3: TGTGCCAGCAGCCAAAAGGGACAGAGAAACGAGCAGTACTTC. Translated, it gives CASSQKGQRNEQYF.

A single count supports this clone. The chain recombines TRBV10-2 with TRBJ2-3; possibly TRBD2 for D (6 bases). Germline CDR1 and CDR2: WSHSY and SAAADI. The CDR3 is 14 residues long. V dropped 6 bases and J dropped 5 bases, with 15 bases sitting between them. The CDR3 sequence: CASSGTGMGDTQYF. The DNA for the CDR3 is TGCGCCAGCAGCGGGACTGGCATGGGAGATACGCAGTATTTT.

This clone has just one count. The rearrangement links TRBV7-2 to TRBJ2-1, with D perhaps given as TRBD1 or TRBD2 (6 bases each). The CDR3 is made up of 12 amino acids. Germline lookup yields CDR1 SGHTA and CDR2 FQGNSA. Trimming left V 5 bases short and J 15 bases short, with 17 bases between. The CDR3 sequence: CASSNPGGTRFF. CDR3 DNA: TGTGCCAGCAGCAATCCCGGCGGGACAAGGTTCTTC. The variable domain in full, with the rest retrieved from reference TRBV7-2 and TRBJ2-1, is GAGVSQSPSNKVTEKGKDVELRCDPISGHTALYWYRQSLGQGLEFLIYFQGNSAPDKSGLPSDRFSAERTGGSVSTLTIQRTQQEDSAVYLCASSNPGGTRFFGPGTRLTVL.

The chain is built from TRBV2 and TRBJ2-5; tentative D call: TRBD2 (5 bases). The CDR3 is made up of 13 amino acids. Trimming left V 6 bases short and J 6 bases short, with 14 bases between. Germline assignment: CDR1 SNHLY and CDR2 FYNNEI. The CDR3, as DNA: TGTGCCAGCAGCGGGGAACGCCTTCAGACCCAGTACTTC. It translates to CASSGERLQTQYF.

In DNA form, the CDR3 reads TGTGCCAGCTCAGCATACCAACAGGGGAACACTGAAGCTTTCTTT. Its protein product is CASSAYQQGNTEAFF. The chain couples TRBV18 to TRBJ1-1, with D maybe TRBD1 (6 bases). CDR3 length: 15 amino acids. The germline gives CDR1 KGHSH, CDR2 LQKENI. V dropped 5 bases and J dropped 1 base, with 14 bases sitting between them. The entire variable domain, with the rest obtained from reference TRBV18 and TRBJ1-1, is as follows: NAGVMQNPRHLVRRRGQEARLRCSPMKGHSHVYWYRQLPEEGLKFMVYLQKENIIDESGMPKERFSAEFPKEGPSILRIQQVVRGDSAAYFCASSAYQQGNTEAFFGQGTRLTVV.

The rearrangement links TRBV28 to TRBJ2-5; D not certain. Germline values: CDR1 MDHEN, CDR2 SYDVKM. CDR3 size: 14 residues. V dropped 4 bases and J dropped 3 bases, with 12 bases sitting between them. CDR3 loop: CASSSQTSEETQYF. CDR3 nucleotides: TGTGCCAGCAGTTCGCAAACGTCGGAAGAGACCCAGTACTTC. The complete variable domain, with remaining parts taken from reference TRBV28 and TRBJ2-5, reads DVKVTQSSRYLVKRTGEKVFLECVQDMDHENMFWYRQDPGLGLRLIYFSYDVKMKEKGDIPEGYSVSREKKERFSLILESASTNQTSMYLCASSSQTSEETQYFGPGTRLLVL.

This chain uses TRBV28 with TRBJ1-3; D possibly corresponds to TRBD1 (6 bases). Germline V gene data show CDR1 as MDHEN and CDR2 as SYDVKM. The CDR3 length is 14 residues. V lost 4 bases and J 6 bases, leaving 13 bases between the germline ends. The CDR3 loop is CASSSPGGLNTIYF. CDR3 in DNA: TGTGCCAGCAGTTCCCCTGGGGGCTTAAACACCATATATTTT.